Presented here are 12 T cell receptor beta chains from one specimen sequenced in a study of CD8 T cells in Susac syndrome. Reverse transcription of roughly 0.5 to 1 ug RNA used random hexamers. TCRdb redid the calling of the immunoSEQ multiplex PCR reads with MiXCR, one entry per CDR3 protein. Of 55,000 to 75,000 distinct CDR3 sequences listed, 93% are singletons. Sequenced input: CD4+ T cells from PBMCs. Source of these receptors: a human donor with Susac syndrome.

The V and J genes are TRBV30 and TRBJ1-5; D is unresolved. V lost 1 base, J lost 1 base, and 8 bases lay in between. The length of the CDR3 is 14 residues. Germline values: CDR1 GTSNPN, CDR2 SVGIG (reference sequence). The CDR3 here is CAWSGGASNQPQHF. In nucleotides, the CDR3 is TGTGCCTGGAGTGGTGGCGCGAGCAATCAGCCCCAGCATTTT. Variable domain in full (rest from reference TRBV30 and TRBJ1-5): SQTIHQWPATLVQPVGSPLSLECTVEGTSNPNLYWYRQAAGRGLQLLFYSVGIGQISSEVPQNLSASRPQDRQFILSSKKLLLSDSGFYLCAWSGGASNQPQHFGDGTRLSIL.

The chain is built from TRBV2 and TRBJ2-2; tentatively, D is TRBD1 (5 bases). The V end was cut by 11 bases, the J end by 4 bases, with 17 bases between. Germline-derived CDR1 and CDR2 are SNHLY and FYNNEI. The length of the CDR3 is 14 residues. CDR3 region: CAGRQYQGTGELFF. The CDR3 region has the DNA TGTGCCGGTAGACAGTATCAGGGCACCGGGGAGCTGTTTTTT.

The chain couples TRBV29-1 to TRBJ2-7; unclear D gene. The CDR3 extends over 13 amino acids. Germline V CDR1 and CDR2: SQVTM, ANQGSEA. V dropped 7 bases and J dropped 3 bases, with 16 bases sitting between them. The CDR3 DNA reads TGCAGCGCCCGCCCAACTGCTGACTACGAGCAGTACTTC. Residues: CSARPTADYEQYF.

The chain joins TRBV18 to TRBJ2-5; TRBD2 aligns across 8 bases. Per the germline V gene, CDR1 is KGHSH and CDR2 is LQKENI. With 1 base clipped from V and 4 bases from J, the junction kept 8 bases outside the gene matches. The CDR3 length is 16 residues. CDR3 DNA sequence: TGTGCCAGCTCACCACGTGCGGGGGGCCAATTAGAGACCCAGTACTTC. It encodes CASSPRAGGQLETQYF.

The rearrangement links TRBV6-2 or TRBV6-3 to TRBJ2-3, with TRBD1 matching 9 bases. The V and J ends lost 6 bases and 4 bases, in that order; junction bases with no gene match: 8. The CDR3 is 15 residues long. Germline V CDR1 and CDR2: MNHEY, SVGEGT. The CDR3 DNA follows: TGTGCCAGCAGATTCGGGACAGGGAACGCAGATACGCAGTATTTT. Translation: CASRFGTGNADTQYF.

The chain employs TRBV6-5 and TRBJ2-3; 12 bases match TRBD1. Trimming cost V 0 bases and J 5 bases; bases outside gene matches: 6. CDR1 and CDR2 from the germline V gene are MNHEY and SVGAGI. The CDR3 has 17 residues. The CDR3 DNA reads as TGTGCCAGCAGTTACTCGCCGGGACAGGGGGCGGTAGATACGCAGTATTTT. Translating gives CASSYSPGQGAVDTQYF.

This clonotype was seen just once. V usage is TRBV7-2 and J usage is TRBJ1-2; TRBD1 is a possible D gene (5 bases). Trimming cost V 3 bases and J 6 bases, with 14 bases left between them. Germline loops: CDR1 SGHTA, CDR2 FQGNSA. The CDR3 has 14 amino acids. CDR3 coding DNA: TGTGCCAGCAGCTTGAGGGCAGGGTCAGATGGCTACACCTTC. This translates into CASSLRAGSDGYTF.

This rearrangement joins TRBV7-8 to TRBJ1-2, with a weak D call TRBD1 (6 bases). Trimming took off 4 bases at V and 5 bases at J, with 20 bases between the two ends. Looked up from germline, CDR1 is SGHVS and CDR2 is FQNEAQ. CDR3 length equals 16 residues. DNA for the CDR3: TGTGCCAGCAGCTCTCTCGGACAGCCTCGGGAATATGGCTACACCTTC. This codes for CASSSLGQPREYGYTF. Supplemented by reference TRBV7-8 and TRBJ1-2, the full variable domain reads GAGVSQSPRYKVAKRGQDVALRCDPISGHVSLFWYQQALGQGPEFLTYFQNEAQLDKSGLPSDRFFAERPEGSVSTLKIQRTQQEDSAVYLCASSSLGQPREYGYTFGSGTRLTVV.

The chain joins TRBV7-8 to TRBJ2-5, with TRBD2 matching over 9 bases. The CDR3 is 15 amino acids. After removal of 4 bases from V and 6 bases from J, the junction contained 9 bases not matched to a gene. Germline V gene sequence: CDR1 SGHVS, CDR2 FQNEAQ. The CDR3 DNA sequence: TGTGCCAGCAGCTCGGGCGGGGGGGCCTTGAAGACCCAGTACTTC. This gives the protein CASSSGGGALKTQYF.

Here the CDR3 reads CASSETWRGTEAFF. CDR3 sequence (DNA): TGTGCCAGCAGCGAGACTTGGAGAGGGACTGAAGCTTTCTTT. V is TRBV9 and J is TRBJ1-1; D is uncertain. The germline V gene encodes CDR1 SGDLS and CDR2 YYNGEE. This CDR3 is 14 amino acids long. V was pared by 3 bases and J by 5 bases, with 14 bases between.

This chain uses TRBV6-2 or TRBV6-3 with TRBJ1-1; unclear D gene. Trimming took off 6 bases at V and 4 bases at J, with 15 bases between the two ends. The CDR3 contains 14 residues. CDR1 is MNHEY and CDR2 is SVGEGT in the germline V gene. This CDR3 reads CASSLRWFGTEAFF. Written as DNA, the CDR3 is TGTGCCAGCAGCTTGAGGTGGTTCGGCACTGAAGCTTTCTTT.

The chain is built from TRBV29-1 and TRBJ2-7; either TRBD1 or TRBD2 may fit D (6 bases each). V lost 1 base and J lost 12, with 13 bases in between. CDR1 is SQVTM and CDR2 is ANQGSEA in the germline V gene. CDR3 length equals 11 residues. The CDR3 loop is CSVEGGAIRYF. The CDR3 DNA sequence: TGCAGCGTTGAAGGGGGGGCAATCCGGTACTTC.